Presented here are 10 T cell receptor beta chains from one specimen sequenced in a study of cytomegalovirus exposure and HLA in healthy donors. The PCR made use of 60 Vbeta and 13 Jbeta primers. Some clones are missing from TCRdb's copy, which holds only in-frame ones; the method was immunoSEQ multiplex PCR. The data show 140,000 to 150,000 clones, 9.4% seen once. The sample was PBMCs. Source of these receptors: a male donor in good health and CMV-seronegative.

The CDR3 sequence: CASSLAVIQSYEQYF. The CDR3 nucleotides are TGTGCCAGCAGCCTCGCCGTCATACAGTCCTACGAGCAGTACTTC. The chain uses TRBV4-2 and TRBJ2-7, with D unresolved. The CDR3 consists of 15 residues. The V gene lost 4 bases and the J gene lost 1 base, with 14 bases spanning the gap. The germline gives CDR1 LGHNA, CDR2 YNFKEQ.

V is TRBV15 and J is TRBJ1-5; D not certain. With 3 bases removed from V and 9 bases from J, the gap between germline ends came to 9 bases. CDR1 LNHNV and CDR2 YYDKDF come from the germline V gene (reference sequence). CDR3 length: 12 residues. CDR3 residues: CATSSSPGPQHF. CDR3 sequence (DNA): TGTGCCACCAGCAGCTCGCCGGGGCCCCAGCATTTT.

The table lists this clone with a few counts. The V call is TRBV19, the J call TRBJ2-1, with D maybe TRBD2 (5 bases). The CDR3 consists of 15 residues. Trimming removed 2 bases from V and 6 bases from J, with 14 bases in between. The V gene's germline CDR1 is LNHDA and CDR2 SQIVND (reference sequence). In DNA, the CDR3 is TGTGCCAGTAGTATAAGGGAGAGAGGCGGCAATGAGCAGTTCTTC. Translation: CASSIRERGGNEQFF.

The gene calls are TRBV4-1 and TRBJ1-2; 8 bases map to TRBD1. Per germline, CDR1 MGHRA and CDR2 YSYEKL. The V gene end was trimmed by 2 bases and the J gene end by 4 bases; junction bases not matched to a gene: 9. This CDR3 has 16 residues. The CDR3 here is CASSQTAGQEGYGYTF. CDR3 nucleotide sequence: TGCGCCAGCAGCCAAACCGCGGGACAGGAAGGCTATGGCTACACCTTC.

There are a few counts of this clone. The J gene is TRBJ2-7, the V gene TRBV5-1; D not certain. Germline V CDR1 and CDR2: SGHRS, YFSETQ. CDR3 length: 13 residues. V was clipped by 5 bases and J by 0 bases, with 9 bases between them. DNA for the CDR3: TGCGCCAGCAGGGCAGCGTCCTCCTACGAGCAGTACTTC. Translating it yields CASRAASSYEQYF.

J is TRBJ2-7 and V is TRBV19, with 9 bases fitting TRBD2. The CDR3 is 14 residues long. The trim removed 5 bases at V and 5 bases at J, leaving 7 bases unmatched. Germline values: CDR1 LNHDA, CDR2 SQIVND (reference sequence). In DNA form, the CDR3 reads TGTGCCAGTAGTGCCTGGACTAGCGAGGACGAGCAGTACTTC. It specifies CASSAWTSEDEQYF. The whole variable domain, filled in from reference TRBV19 and TRBJ2-7, reads DGGITQSPKYLFRKEGQNVTLSCEQNLNHDAMYWYRQDPGQGLRLIYYSQIVNDFQKGDIAEGYSVSREKKESFPLTVTSAQKNPTAFYLCASSAWTSEDEQYFGPGTRLTVT.

In this sample, this clone turned up a few times. V usage is TRBV7-9 and J usage is TRBJ1-1; possible D gene TRBD1, 5 bases. Trimming left V 10 bases short and J 4 bases short, with 16 bases between. The CDR3 spans 13 residues. Germline CDR1 is SEHNR and CDR2 is FQNEAQ (reference sequence). This CDR3 is CATSVPGGTEAFF. The CDR3 DNA sequence: TGTGCCACCTCCGTTCCGGGGGGCACTGAAGCTTTCTTT.

This clone was seen only a few times. The rearrangement uses TRBV28 and TRBJ2-7; TRBD2 matches at 9 bases. The CDR3 has 17 residues. Germline-derived CDR1 and CDR2 are MDHEN and SYDVKM. V lost 4 bases, J lost 3 bases, and 13 bases stayed unmatched. This CDR3 is CASSSSGRLADYYEQYF. As DNA, the CDR3 is TGTGCCAGCAGTTCGTCGGGGAGACTAGCGGACTACTACGAGCAGTACTTC.

This clone was detected only a few times. The chain has TRBV19 and TRBJ1-1; D not resolved. The CDR3 runs to 12 residues. Germline assignment: CDR1 LNHDA and CDR2 SQIVND (reference sequence). V lost 2 bases and J lost 4, with 5 bases in between. Here the CDR3 reads CASSISLTEAFF. Written as DNA, the CDR3 is TGTGCCAGTAGTATATCACTCACTGAAGCTTTCTTT.

This rearrangement joins TRBV4-3 to TRBJ1-3, with TRBD1 identical over 9 bases. Trimming cost V 1 base and J 4 bases; bases outside gene matches: 2. CDR3 length: 15 amino acids. Germline lookup yields CDR1 LGHNA and CDR2 YSLEER. For the CDR3, the DNA is TGCGCCAGCAGCCAAGCACAGGGGGCCGGAAACACCATATATTTT. It yields the protein CASSQAQGAGNTIYF.